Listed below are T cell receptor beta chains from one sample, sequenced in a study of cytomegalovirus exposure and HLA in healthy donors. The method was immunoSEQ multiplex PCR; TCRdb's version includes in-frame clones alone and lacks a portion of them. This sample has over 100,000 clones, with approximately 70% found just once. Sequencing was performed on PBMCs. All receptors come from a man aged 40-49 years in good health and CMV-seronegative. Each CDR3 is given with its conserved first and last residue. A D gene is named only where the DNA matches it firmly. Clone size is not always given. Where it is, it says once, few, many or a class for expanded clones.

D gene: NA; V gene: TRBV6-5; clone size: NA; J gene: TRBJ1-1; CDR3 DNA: TGTGCCAGCAGTTCTAACAGTAACACTGAAGCTTTCTTT; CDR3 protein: CASSSNSNTEAFF
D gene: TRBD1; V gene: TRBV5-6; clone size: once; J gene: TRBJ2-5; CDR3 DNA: TGTGCCAGCAGCTTGGCCACAGGGGAAGAGACCCAGTACTTC; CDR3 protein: CASSLATGEETQYF
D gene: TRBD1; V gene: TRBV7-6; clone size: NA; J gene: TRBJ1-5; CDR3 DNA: TGTGCCAGCAGTTTACGGGGACAGAATCAGCCCCAGCATTTT; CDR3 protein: CASSLRGQNQPQHF
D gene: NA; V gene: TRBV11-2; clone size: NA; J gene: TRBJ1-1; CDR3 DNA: TGTGCCAGCAGCTTAGAACTCGGCACTGAAGCTTTCTTT; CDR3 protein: CASSLELGTEAFF
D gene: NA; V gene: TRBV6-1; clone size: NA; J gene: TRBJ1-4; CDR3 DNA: TGTGCCAGCAGTGAGCAGATTCGGGAGGGTGAAAAACTGTTTTTT; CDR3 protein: CASSEQIREGEKLFF
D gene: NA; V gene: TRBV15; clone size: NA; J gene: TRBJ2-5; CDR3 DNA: TGTGCCACCAGCCTCCCTGTGACAGAAGAGACCCAGTACTTC; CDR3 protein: CATSLPVTEETQYF
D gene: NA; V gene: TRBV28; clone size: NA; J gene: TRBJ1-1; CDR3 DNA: TGTGCCAGCAGTTTTGGTTCAGGGGTTGACACTGAAGCTTTCTTT; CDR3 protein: CASSFGSGVDTEAFF
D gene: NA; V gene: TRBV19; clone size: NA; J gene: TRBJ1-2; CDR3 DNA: TGTGCCAGTAGTACTTGGGACTGGGACCTCAAAGCTGGCTACACCTTC; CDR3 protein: CASSTWDWDLKAGYTF
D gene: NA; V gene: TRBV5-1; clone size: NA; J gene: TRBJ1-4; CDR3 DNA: TGCGCCAGCAGATACACAGGGTCAACTAATGAAAAACTGTTTTTT; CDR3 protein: CASRYTGSTNEKLFF
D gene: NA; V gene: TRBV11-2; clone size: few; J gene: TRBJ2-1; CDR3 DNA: TGTGCCAGCAGCCGCCTGCAGGGAATGGGCAATGAGCAGTTCTTC; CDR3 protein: CASSRLQGMGNEQFF
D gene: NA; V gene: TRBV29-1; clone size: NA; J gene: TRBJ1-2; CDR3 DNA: TGCAGCGTTGAACGCGGACAGACTAACTATGGCTACACCTTC; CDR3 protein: CSVERGQTNYGYTF
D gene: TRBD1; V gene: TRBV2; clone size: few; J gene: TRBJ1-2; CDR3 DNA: TGTGCCAGCAGTGATAAGACAGGGGGCAGCGGCTACACCTTC; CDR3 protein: CASSDKTGGSGYTF
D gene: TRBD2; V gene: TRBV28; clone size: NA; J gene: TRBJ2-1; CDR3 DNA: TGTGCCAGCAGAAGGCAGCGGGGGCCTATATACAATGAGCAGTTCTTC; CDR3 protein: CASRRQRGPIYNEQFF
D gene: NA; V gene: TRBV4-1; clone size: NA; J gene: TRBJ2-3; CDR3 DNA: TGCGCCAGCAGCCAGGCGACCACCGGGGGAATCACTTACACAGATACGCAGTATTTT; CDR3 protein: CASSQATTGGITYTDTQYF
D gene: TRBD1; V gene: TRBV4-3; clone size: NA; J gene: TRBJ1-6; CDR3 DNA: TGCGCCAGCAGCCAAGATGACAGGGGAGGATATAATTCACCCCTCCACTTT; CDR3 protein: CASSQDDRGGYNSPLHF
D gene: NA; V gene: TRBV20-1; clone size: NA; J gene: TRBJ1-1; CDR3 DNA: TGCAGTGCTAGAGTTAGAACTGAAGCTTTCTTT; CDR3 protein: CSARVRTEAFF
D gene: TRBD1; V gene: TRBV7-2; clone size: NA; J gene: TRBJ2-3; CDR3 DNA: TGTGCCAGCAGCTTCCTACAGGGGGGCACAGATACGCAGTATTTT; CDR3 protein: CASSFLQGGTDTQYF
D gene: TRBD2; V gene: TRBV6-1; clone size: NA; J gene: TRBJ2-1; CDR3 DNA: TGTGCCAGCAGTGTGGGGGGGTACAATGAGCAGTTCTTC; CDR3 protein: CASSVGGYNEQFF
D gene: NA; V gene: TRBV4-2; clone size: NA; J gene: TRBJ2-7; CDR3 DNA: TGTGCCAGCAGCCAAGAACTATCCTACGAGCAGTACTTC; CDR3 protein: CASSQELSYEQYF
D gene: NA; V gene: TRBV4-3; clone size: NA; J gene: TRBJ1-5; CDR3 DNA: TGCGCCAGCAGCCAAGATCCTCATGCGGGCAATCAGCCCCAGCATTTT; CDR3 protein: CASSQDPHAGNQPQHF
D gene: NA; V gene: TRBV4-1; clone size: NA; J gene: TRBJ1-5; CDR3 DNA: TGCGCCAGCAGCCAAGAGGCGGGGGGTACTCAGCCCCAGCATTTT; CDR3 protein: CASSQEAGGTQPQHF
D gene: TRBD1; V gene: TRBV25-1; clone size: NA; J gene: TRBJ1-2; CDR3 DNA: TGTGCCAGCAGTGAACCTGGGCGGGCAGGGGGTGGCTACACCTTC; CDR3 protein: CASSEPGRAGGGYTF
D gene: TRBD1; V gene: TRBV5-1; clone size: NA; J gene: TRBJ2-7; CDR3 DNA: TGCGCCAGCAGCTTGGGGGGGACAGGCTCCTACGAGCAGTACTTC; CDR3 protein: CASSLGGTGSYEQYF
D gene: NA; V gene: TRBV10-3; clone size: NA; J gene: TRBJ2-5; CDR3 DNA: TGTGCCATCAGTGGGGCAGGGAGGCAAGAGACCCAGTACTTC; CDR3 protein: CAISGAGRQETQYF
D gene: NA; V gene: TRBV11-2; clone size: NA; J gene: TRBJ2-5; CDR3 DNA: TGTGCCAGCAGCTTTGGGGGCGCGGGTTCAGAGACCCAGTACTTC; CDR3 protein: CASSFGGAGSETQYF
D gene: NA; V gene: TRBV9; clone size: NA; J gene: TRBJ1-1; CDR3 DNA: TGTGCCAGCAGCGTAACTGGGACCCCCTGGGAGGGCACTGAAGCTTTCTTT; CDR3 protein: CASSVTGTPWEGTEAFF
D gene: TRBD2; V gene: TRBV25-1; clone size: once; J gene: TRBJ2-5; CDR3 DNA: TGTGCCAGCAGTCCAGGGACTAGCGCACAAGAGACCCAGTACTTC; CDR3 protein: CASSPGTSAQETQYF
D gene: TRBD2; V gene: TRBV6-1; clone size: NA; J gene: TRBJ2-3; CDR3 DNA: TGTGCCAGCAGGACTAGCGGGGCGGGGGGAGATACGCAGTATTTT; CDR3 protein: CASRTSGAGGDTQYF
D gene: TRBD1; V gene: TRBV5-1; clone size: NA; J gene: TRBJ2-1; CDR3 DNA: TGCGCCAGCAGCGATGGACAGGGCAATGAGCAGTTCTTC; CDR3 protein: CASSDGQGNEQFF
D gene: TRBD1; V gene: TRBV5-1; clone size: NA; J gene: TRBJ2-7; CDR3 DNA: TGCGCCAGCAGCTCCGTTACAGGGGGCGACTACGAGCAGTACTTC; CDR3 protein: CASSSVTGGDYEQYF
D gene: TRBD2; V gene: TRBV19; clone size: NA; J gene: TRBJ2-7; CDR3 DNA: TGTGCCAGTAGTATTGGGCAGGGAGGGTTCTACGAGCAGTACTTC; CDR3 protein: CASSIGQGGFYEQYF
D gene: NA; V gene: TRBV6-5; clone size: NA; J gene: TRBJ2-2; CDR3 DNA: TGTGCCAGCAGCTACAGGGGGAGGGTGTTTTTT; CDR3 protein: CASSYRGRVFF
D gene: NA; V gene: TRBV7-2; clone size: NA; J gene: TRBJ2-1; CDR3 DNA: TGTGCCAGCAGCCAGTTTTACAATGAGCAGTTCTTC; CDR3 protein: CASSQFYNEQFF
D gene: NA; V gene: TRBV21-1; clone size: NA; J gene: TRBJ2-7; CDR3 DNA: TGTGCCAGCAGCAAAGCTAACGGAGACTCCTACGAGCAGTACTTC; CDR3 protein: CASSKANGDSYEQYF
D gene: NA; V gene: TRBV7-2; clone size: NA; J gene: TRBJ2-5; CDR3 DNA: TGTGCCAGCAGCTTAGGGGCGGGTCTGGAGACCCAGTACTTC; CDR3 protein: CASSLGAGLETQYF
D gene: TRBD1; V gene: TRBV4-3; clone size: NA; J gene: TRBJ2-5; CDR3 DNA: TGCGCCAGCAGCCAAGGGACAGGGGGCTTGGAGACCCAGTACTTC; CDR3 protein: CASSQGTGGLETQYF
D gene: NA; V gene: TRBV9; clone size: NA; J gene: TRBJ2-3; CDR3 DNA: TGTGCCAGCAGCGTAGGAGGAGGTAGCGGCACAGATACGCAGTATTTT; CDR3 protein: CASSVGGGSGTDTQYF
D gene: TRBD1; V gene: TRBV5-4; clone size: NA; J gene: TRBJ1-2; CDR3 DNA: TGTGCCAGCAGCTCTACAGGGGGCGACTCCGGGGGCTACACCTTC; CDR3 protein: CASSSTGGDSGGYTF
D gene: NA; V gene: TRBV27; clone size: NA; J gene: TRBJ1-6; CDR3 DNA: TGTGCCAGCAGTTTATCGATTCAGGGCATTGGTTCACCCCTCCACTTT; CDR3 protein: CASSLSIQGIGSPLHF
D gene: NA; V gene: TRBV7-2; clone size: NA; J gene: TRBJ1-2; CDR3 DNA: TGTGCCAGCAGCTTAGACTGGGACAACCCTTATGGCTACACCTTC; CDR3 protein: CASSLDWDNPYGYTF